This T cell receptor beta chain was sequenced during a study of cytomegalovirus exposure and HLA in healthy donors. Findings and limits, study-wide: According to a subsequent analysis, TCR clusters identified in the first cohort showed a tendency to co-occur across the 110 or so validation repertoires.

Note on this clone: As yet, its antigen is unknown.

Germline V gives CDR1 MRHNA, CDR2 SNTAGT. This CDR3 spans 16 amino acids. The V and J ends lost 0 bases and 0 bases respectively, with 9 bases between them. Generated by immunoSEQ multiplex PCR, the TCRdb table keeps only in-frame clones and is missing some. The sample consists of about 82,000 clones, roughly 93% of them appearing once. The chain couples TRBV6-4 to TRBJ2-1, with D maybe TRBD2 (6 bases). The clonotype was recovered from a man between 18 and 29 years old in good health and CMV-seronegative. Sequencing used PBMCs. CDR3 in DNA: TGTGCCAGCAGTGACTCTAATAGCGGCTCCTACAATGAGCAGTTCTTC. It translates to CASSDSNSGSYNEQFF.